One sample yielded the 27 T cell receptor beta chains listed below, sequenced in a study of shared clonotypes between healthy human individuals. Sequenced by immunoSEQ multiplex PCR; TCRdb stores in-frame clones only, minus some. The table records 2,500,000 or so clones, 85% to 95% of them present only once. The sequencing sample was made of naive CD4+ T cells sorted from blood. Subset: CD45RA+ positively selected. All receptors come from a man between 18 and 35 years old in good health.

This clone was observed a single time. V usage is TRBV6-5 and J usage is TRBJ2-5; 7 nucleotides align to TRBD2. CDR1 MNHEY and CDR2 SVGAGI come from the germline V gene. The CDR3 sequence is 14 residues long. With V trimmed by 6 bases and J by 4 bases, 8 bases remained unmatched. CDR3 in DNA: TGTGCCAGCAGAATAGGACCGGGGGGAGAGACCCAGTACTTC. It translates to CASRIGPGGETQYF.

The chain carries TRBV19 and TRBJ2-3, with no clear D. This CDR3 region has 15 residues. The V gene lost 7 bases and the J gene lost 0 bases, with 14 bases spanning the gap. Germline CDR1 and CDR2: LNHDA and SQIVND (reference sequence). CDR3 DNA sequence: TGTGCCAGTAAGGGCTACACATCAAGCACAGATACGCAGTATTTT. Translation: CASKGYTSSTDTQYF.

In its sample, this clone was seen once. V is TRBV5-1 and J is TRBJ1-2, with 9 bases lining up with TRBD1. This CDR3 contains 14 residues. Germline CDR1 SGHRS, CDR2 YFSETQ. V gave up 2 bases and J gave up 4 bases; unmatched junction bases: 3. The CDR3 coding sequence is TGCGCCAGCAGCTTCGGGACAGGGCCCTATGGCTACACCTTC. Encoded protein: CASSFGTGPYGYTF.

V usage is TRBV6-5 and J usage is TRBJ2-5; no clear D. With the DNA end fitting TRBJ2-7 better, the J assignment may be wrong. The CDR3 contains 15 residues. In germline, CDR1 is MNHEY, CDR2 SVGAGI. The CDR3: CASSYRPELTYEQYF. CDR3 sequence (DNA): TGTGCCAGCAGTTACCGGCCAGAATTAACCTACGAGCAGTACTTC.

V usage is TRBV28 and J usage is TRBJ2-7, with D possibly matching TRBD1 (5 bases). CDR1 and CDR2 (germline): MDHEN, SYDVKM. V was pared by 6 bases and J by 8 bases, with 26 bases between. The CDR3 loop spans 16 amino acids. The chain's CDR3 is CASSYTLQGIGSQQYF. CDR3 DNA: TGTGCCAGCAGCTATACCCTGCAGGGTATAGGTTCCCAGCAGTACTTC.

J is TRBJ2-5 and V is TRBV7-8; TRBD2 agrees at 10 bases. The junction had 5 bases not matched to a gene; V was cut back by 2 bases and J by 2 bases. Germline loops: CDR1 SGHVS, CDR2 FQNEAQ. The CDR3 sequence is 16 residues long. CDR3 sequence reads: CASSLLPSGGQETQYF. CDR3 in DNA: TGTGCCAGCAGCTTATTACCTAGCGGGGGACAAGAGACCCAGTACTTC.

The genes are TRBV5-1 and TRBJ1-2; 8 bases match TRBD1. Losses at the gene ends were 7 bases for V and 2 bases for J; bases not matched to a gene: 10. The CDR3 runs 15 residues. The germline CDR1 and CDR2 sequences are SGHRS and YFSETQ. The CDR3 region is CASYHSTGGNYGYTF. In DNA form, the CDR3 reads TGCGCCAGCTATCATTCAACAGGGGGGAACTATGGCTACACCTTC.

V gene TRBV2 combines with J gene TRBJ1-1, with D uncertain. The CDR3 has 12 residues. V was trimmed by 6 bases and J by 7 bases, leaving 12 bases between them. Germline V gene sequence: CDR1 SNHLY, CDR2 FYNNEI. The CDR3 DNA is TGTGCCAGCAGCGGAAGCCTGGGTGAAGCTTTCTTT. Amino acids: CASSGSLGEAFF.

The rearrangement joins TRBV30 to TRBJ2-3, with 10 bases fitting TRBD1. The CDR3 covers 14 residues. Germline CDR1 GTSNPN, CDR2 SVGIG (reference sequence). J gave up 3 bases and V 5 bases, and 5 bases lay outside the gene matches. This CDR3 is CAWDRGQGTDTQYF. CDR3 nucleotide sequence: TGTGCCTGGGACCGGGGACAGGGGACAGATACGCAGTATTTT.

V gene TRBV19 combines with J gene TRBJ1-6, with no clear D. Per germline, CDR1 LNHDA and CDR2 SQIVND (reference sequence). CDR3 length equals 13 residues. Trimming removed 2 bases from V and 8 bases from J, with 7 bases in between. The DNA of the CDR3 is TGTGCCAGTAGTATAAGGGCCTATTCACCCCTCCACTTT. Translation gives CASSIRAYSPLHF.

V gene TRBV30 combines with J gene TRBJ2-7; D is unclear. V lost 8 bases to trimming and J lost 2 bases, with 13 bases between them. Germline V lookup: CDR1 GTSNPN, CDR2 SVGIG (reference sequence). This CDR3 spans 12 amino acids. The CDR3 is CAAGWLTYEQYF. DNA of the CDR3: TGTGCCGCTGGTTGGCTAACCTACGAGCAGTACTTC.

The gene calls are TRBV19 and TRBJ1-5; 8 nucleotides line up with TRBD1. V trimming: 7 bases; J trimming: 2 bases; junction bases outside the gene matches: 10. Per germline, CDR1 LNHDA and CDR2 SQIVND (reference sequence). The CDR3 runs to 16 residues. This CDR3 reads CASMGRGQVGNQPQHF. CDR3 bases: TGTGCCAGTATGGGCAGGGGGCAGGTGGGCAATCAGCCCCAGCATTTT. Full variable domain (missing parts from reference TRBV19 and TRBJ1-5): DGGITQSPKYLFRKEGQNVTLSCEQNLNHDAMYWYRQDPGQGLRLIYYSQIVNDFQKGDIAEGYSVSREKKESFPLTVTSAQKNPTAFYLCASMGRGQVGNQPQHFGDGTRLSIL.

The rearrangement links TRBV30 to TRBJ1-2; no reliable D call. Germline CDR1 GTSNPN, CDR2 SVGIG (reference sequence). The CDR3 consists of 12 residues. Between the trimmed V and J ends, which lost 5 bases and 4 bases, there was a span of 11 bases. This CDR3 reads CAWGISLYGYTF. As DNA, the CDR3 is TGTGCCTGGGGAATATCTCTCTATGGCTACACCTTC.

CDR3 residues: CASSLVGGEQPQHF. The CDR3 DNA reads TGCGCCAGCAGCTTGGTAGGGGGGGAGCAGCCCCAGCATTTT. The chain employs TRBV5-1 and TRBJ1-5; the D gene is possibly TRBD1 (6 bases). The V and J ends lost 0 bases and 7 bases respectively, with 11 bases between them. Germline values: CDR1 SGHRS, CDR2 YFSETQ. This CDR3 has 14 residues.

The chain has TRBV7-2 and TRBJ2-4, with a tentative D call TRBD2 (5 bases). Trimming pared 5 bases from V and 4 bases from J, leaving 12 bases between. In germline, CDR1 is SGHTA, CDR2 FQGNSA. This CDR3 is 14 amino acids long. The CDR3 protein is CASSLGVRKNIQYF. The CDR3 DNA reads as TGTGCCAGCAGCCTGGGAGTCAGAAAAAACATTCAGTACTTC.

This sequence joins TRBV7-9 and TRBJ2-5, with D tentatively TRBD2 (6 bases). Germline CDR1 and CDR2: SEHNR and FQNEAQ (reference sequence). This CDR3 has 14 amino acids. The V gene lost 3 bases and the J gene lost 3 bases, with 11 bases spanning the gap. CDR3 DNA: TGTGCCAGCAGCTTTCTAGCGTTGAAAGAGACCCAGTACTTC. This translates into CASSFLALKETQYF.

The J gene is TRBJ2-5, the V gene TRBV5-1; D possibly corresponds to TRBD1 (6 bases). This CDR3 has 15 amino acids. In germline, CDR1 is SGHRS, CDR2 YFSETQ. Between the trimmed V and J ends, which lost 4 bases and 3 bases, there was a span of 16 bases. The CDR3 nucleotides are TGCGCCAGCAGCCCGTCTTCAGGGGTAAAAGAGACCCAGTACTTC. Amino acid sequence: CASSPSSGVKETQYF.

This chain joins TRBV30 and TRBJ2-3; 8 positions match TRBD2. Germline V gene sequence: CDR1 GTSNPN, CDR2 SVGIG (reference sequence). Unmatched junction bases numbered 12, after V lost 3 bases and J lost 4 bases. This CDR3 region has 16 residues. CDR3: CAWRPNPGLGADTQYF. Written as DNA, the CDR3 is TGTGCCTGGAGACCTAATCCGGGACTAGGCGCAGATACGCAGTATTTT.

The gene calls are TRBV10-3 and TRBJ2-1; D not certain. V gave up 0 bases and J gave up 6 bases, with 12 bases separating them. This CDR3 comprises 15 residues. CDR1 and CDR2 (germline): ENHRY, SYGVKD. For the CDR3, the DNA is TGTGCCATCAGTGAGTCCTCAGGATACCGCAATGAGCAGTTCTTC. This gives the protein CAISESSGYRNEQFF.

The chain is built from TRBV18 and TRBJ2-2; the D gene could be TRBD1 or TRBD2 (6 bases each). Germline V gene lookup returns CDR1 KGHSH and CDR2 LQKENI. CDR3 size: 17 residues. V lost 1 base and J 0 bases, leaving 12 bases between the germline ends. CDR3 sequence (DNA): TGTGCCAGCTCACCACGGGGCGGGACAACGAACACCGGGGAGCTGTTTTTT. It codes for CASSPRGGTTNTGELFF.

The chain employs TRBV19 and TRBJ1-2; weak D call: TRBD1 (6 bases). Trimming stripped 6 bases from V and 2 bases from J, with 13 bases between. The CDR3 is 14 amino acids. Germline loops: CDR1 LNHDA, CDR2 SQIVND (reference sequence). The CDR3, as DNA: TGTGCCAGTAGAGAGGGGGTGGGGAACTATGGCTACACCTTC. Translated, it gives CASREGVGNYGYTF.

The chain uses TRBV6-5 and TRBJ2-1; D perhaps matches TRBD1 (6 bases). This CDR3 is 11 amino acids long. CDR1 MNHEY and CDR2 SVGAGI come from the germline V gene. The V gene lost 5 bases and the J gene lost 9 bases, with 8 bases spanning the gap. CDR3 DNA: TGTGCCAGCAGTACAGGGATTGAGCAGTTCTTC. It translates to CASSTGIEQFF.

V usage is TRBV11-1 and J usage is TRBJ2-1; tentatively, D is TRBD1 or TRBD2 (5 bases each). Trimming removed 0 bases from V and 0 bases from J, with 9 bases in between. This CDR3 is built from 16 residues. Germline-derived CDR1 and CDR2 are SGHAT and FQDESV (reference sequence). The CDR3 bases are TGTGCCAGCAGCTTAGCGGCAGGGAGCTCCTACAATGAGCAGTTCTTC. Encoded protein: CASSLAAGSSYNEQFF.

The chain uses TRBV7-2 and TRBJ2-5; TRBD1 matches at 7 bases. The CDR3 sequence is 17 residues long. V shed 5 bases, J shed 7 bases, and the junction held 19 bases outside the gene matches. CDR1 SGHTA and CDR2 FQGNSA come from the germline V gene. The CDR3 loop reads CASSPLPPPTGSGTQYF. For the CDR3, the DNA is TGTGCCAGCAGCCCACTTCCCCCGCCGACAGGGTCGGGGACCCAGTACTTC.

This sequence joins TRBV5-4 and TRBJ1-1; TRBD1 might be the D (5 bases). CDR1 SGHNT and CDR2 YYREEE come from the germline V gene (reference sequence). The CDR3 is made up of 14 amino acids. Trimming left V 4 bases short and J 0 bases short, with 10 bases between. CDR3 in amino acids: CASSGGTVNTEAFF. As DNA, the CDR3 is TGTGCCAGCAGCGGCGGGACGGTGAACACTGAAGCTTTCTTT. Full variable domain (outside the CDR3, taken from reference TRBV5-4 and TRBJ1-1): ETGVTQSPTHLIKTRGQQVTLRCSSQSGHNTVSWYQQALGQGPQFIFQYYREEENGRGNFPPRFSGLQFPNYSSELNVNALELDDSALYLCASSGGTVNTEAFFGQGTRLTVV.

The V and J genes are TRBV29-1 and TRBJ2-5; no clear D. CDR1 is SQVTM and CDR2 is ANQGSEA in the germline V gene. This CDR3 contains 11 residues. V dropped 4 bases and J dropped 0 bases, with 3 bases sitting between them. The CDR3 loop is CSVVDQETQYF. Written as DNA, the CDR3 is TGCAGCGTTGTCGACCAAGAGACCCAGTACTTC. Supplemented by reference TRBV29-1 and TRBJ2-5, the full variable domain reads SAVISQKPSRDICQRGTSLTIQCQVDSQVTMMFWYRQQPGQSLTLIATANQGSEATYESGFVIDKFPISRPNLTFSTLTVSNMSPEDSSIYLCSVVDQETQYFGPGTRLLVL.

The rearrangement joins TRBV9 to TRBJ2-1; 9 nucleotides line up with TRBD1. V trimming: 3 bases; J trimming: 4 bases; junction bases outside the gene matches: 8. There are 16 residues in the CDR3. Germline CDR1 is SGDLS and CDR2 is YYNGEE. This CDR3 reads CASSAQTGGSYNEQFF. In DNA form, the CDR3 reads TGTGCCAGCAGCGCCCAAACAGGGGGCTCTTACAATGAGCAGTTCTTC. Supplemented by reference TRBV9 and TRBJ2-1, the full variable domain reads DSGVTQTPKHLITATGQRVTLRCSPRSGDLSVYWYQQSLDQGLQFLIQYYNGEERAKGNILERFSAQQFPDLHSELNLSSLELGDSALYFCASSAQTGGSYNEQFFGPGTRLTVL.